The rows below give T cell receptor beta chains drawn from one sample of a study of a mutant IDH1 vaccine in newly diagnosed glioma. Sequencing was performed with immunoSEQ multiplex PCR; in TCRdb, only in-frame clones are kept and a portion is missing. The sample comprises approximately 61,000 clones, about 80% of which are singletons, and about 7.7% rests with the top ten. Their antigens remain unidentified. The starting material was PBMCs, obtained from a glioma patient whose treatment included an IDH1 peptide vaccine. These receptors were obtained from a woman between 50 and 59 years old with glioma. Each CDR3 is given with its conserved first and last residue. D genes are given only for firm matches. Size is omitted from some rows. Given values are once, few, many or a class for expanded clones.

j_call,clone_size,v_call,d_call,cdr3_aa,cdr3_nt
TRBJ2-5,-,TRBV5-4,TRBD2,CASSTGLAGLQETQYF,TGTGCCAGCAGCACGGGACTAGCGGGGTTACAAGAGACCCAGTACTTC
TRBJ2-5,-,TRBV19,-,CASSQVSGETQYF,TGTGCCAGTAGTCAAGTGAGCGGGGAGACCCAGTACTTC
TRBJ2-7,-,TRBV6-6,-,CASSYNQGSYEQYF,TGTGCCAGCAGTTACAACCAGGGATCGTACGAGCAGTACTTC
TRBJ1-5,-,TRBV7-2,-,CASSLMGGGDNQPQHF,TGTGCCAGCAGCTTAATGGGGGGGGGAGATAATCAGCCCCAGCATTTT
TRBJ2-5,-,TRBV29-1,TRBD2,CSVEGGRWEETQYF,TGCAGCGTTGAGGGCGGGAGGTGGGAAGAGACCCAGTACTTC
TRBJ2-3,-,TRBV6-5,-,CASTSGYTDTQYF,TGTGCCAGCACCTCAGGGTACACAGATACGCAGTATTTT
TRBJ1-5,-,TRBV19,-,CASSIVDSYLGDSNQPQHF,TGTGCCAGTAGTATAGTTGACAGTTATCTCGGTGATAGCAATCAGCCCCAGCATTTT
TRBJ1-6,-,TRBV5-1,-,CASKSSDSANSPLHF,TGCGCCAGTAAGTCGTCGGACAGTGCGAATTCACCCCTCCACTTT
TRBJ1-2,-,TRBV29-1,-,CSAPAGNYGYTF,TGCAGCGCCCCAGCAGGGAACTATGGCTACACCTTC
TRBJ2-2,once,TRBV27,-,CASRSTQGTGELFF,TGTGCCAGCAGATCTACACAGGGTACCGGGGAGCTGTTTTTT
TRBJ1-6,-,TRBV5-1,-,CASSSSVSSNSPLHF,TGCGCCAGCAGCTCCTCAGTCTCCTCTAATTCACCCCTCCACTTT
TRBJ2-7,-,TRBV27,-,CASKAFLNYEQYF,TGTGCCAGTAAAGCCTTTTTAAACTACGAGCAGTACTTC
TRBJ2-7,once,TRBV5-1,-,CASSYGRISSYEQYF,TGCGCCAGCAGTTACGGACGGATTAGCTCCTACGAGCAGTACTTC
TRBJ2-2,-,TRBV5-1,-,CASSNGGQANTGELFF,TGCGCCAGCAGCAACGGCGGCCAGGCGAACACCGGGGAGCTGTTTTTT
TRBJ2-3,-,TRBV5-1,-,CASSLVELNNVRQYF,TGCGCCAGCAGCCTGGTAGAGCTCAACAATGTGAGGCAGTATTTT
TRBJ2-3,-,TRBV30,TRBD2,CAWSRGGPDTQYF,TGTGCCTGGAGTCGGGGGGGGCCAGATACGCAGTATTTT
TRBJ2-6,-,TRBV9,-,CASGPAGANVLTF,TGTGCCAGCGGGCCCGCTGGGGCCAACGTCCTGACTTTC
TRBJ1-3,-,TRBV6-1,-,CASSEAYRIGNTIYF,TGTGCCAGCAGTGAAGCTTATAGGATTGGAAACACCATATATTTT